What follows describes a single TCR beta chain. Original analysis: How many nucleated cells were present was estimated from reference gene primer amplification. Clones were sequenced by immunoSEQ multiplex PCR, and TCRdb holds only the in-frame ones, with some missing. The DNA gave D and trimming, while V, J and clone size come from that table. The repertoire includes roughly 200,000 clones, around 90% of them detected once, and more than 10% sits in the top ten. The entry originates in a study of blood T cell repertoires in COVID-19. About the study: Specimens from acute and convalescent COVID-19 originated in the United States, Italy and Spain. T cells, B-cell-depleted T cells, or PBMCs provided the cDNA or gDNA that served as material.

Per the germline V gene, CDR1 is LNHNV and CDR2 is YYDKDF (reference sequence). V dropped 0 bases and J dropped 4 bases, with 11 bases sitting between them. This CDR3 contains 15 residues. Sequenced sample: peripheral blood. This TCR was sampled from a woman under 30 who had recovered from COVID-19. The chain joins TRBV15 to TRBJ2-3, with a weak D call TRBD1 (6 bases). The CDR3 here is CATSREAGDADTQYF. CDR3 sequence (DNA): TGTGCCACCAGCAGAGAGGCAGGGGATGCAGATACGCAGTATTTT.